The 10 T cell receptor beta chains listed next were all sequenced from one sample in a study of T cell responses to AZD1222 COVID-19 vaccine. Assay used: immunoSEQ multiplex PCR; TCRdb lists only in-frame clones, some missing. Altogether under 80,000 clones are present, 88% being singletons, with the ten largest covering roughly 20%. The sample was peripheral blood, taken on day 0 of AZD1222 vaccination. Every receptor here comes from an adult in good health.

The chain recombines TRBV6-1 with TRBJ1-1; D is uncertain. V gave up 0 bases and J gave up 4 bases, with 12 bases separating them. The CDR3 length is 15 residues. The germline gives CDR1 MNHNS, CDR2 SASEGT. This chain's CDR3 is CASSEARRRATEAFF. The DNA of the CDR3 is TGTGCCAGCAGTGAAGCGCGGCGGCGCGCCACTGAAGCTTTCTTT.

This chain links TRBV12-3 or TRBV12-4 with TRBJ1-1; D is perhaps TRBD1 (6 bases). The ends were cut back, 5 bases at V and 2 bases at J, with 9 bases in the middle. CDR3 size: 13 residues. CDR3 region: CASSLGQNTEAFF. DNA of the CDR3: TGTGCCAGCAGTCTGGGACAAAACACTGAAGCTTTCTTT.

The chain couples TRBV7-3 to TRBJ2-3, with 7 bases that match TRBD1. The CDR3 sequence is 15 residues long. The germline V gene has CDR1 SGHTA and CDR2 FQGTGA. J lost 0 bases, V lost 3 bases, and 3 bases had no gene match. For the CDR3, the DNA is TGTGCCAGCAGCTTGGGACAGACTAGCACAGATACGCAGTATTTT. Protein product: CASSLGQTSTDTQYF.

V and J are TRBV9 and TRBJ2-3; 9 bases fit TRBD2. This CDR3 spans 15 amino acids. Germline V gene data show CDR1 as SGDLS and CDR2 as YYNGEE. After removal of 3 bases from V and 2 bases from J, the junction contained 4 bases not matched to a gene. Here the CDR3 reads CASSDSGGVTDTQYF. The CDR3 nucleotides are TGTGCCAGCAGCGATAGCGGGGGCGTCACAGATACGCAGTATTTT.

The chain links TRBV7-8 to TRBJ2-1; possible D gene TRBD1, 5 bases. Germline CDR1 SGHVS, CDR2 FQNEAQ. The germline V and J ends were trimmed by 1 base and 10 bases, with 14 bases remaining between them. This CDR3 has 14 residues. DNA for the CDR3: TGTGCCAGCAGCTTAGGGGCTGCTCAGGGCGAGCAGTTCTTC. This gives the protein CASSLGAAQGEQFF.

V usage is TRBV28 and J usage is TRBJ2-5; D gene unclear. This CDR3 comprises 14 residues. Germline loops: CDR1 MDHEN, CDR2 SYDVKM. V dropped 2 bases and J dropped 2 bases, with 9 bases sitting between them. CDR3 sequence: CASSLLGSQETQYF. DNA of the CDR3: TGTGCCAGCAGTTTACTCGGGTCGCAAGAGACCCAGTACTTC.

This chain uses TRBV19 with TRBJ2-6; D remains ambiguous. The CDR3 consists of 14 residues. With 4 bases removed from V and 1 base from J, the gap between germline ends came to 5 bases. From germline, CDR1 is LNHDA and CDR2 SQIVND (reference sequence). CDR3 DNA sequence: TGTGCCAGTAGTAAAGGGTCTGGGGCCAACGTCCTGACTTTC. It is translated as CASSKGSGANVLTF.

J is TRBJ2-1 and V is TRBV4-3; D unclear. The CDR3 runs 16 residues. Between the trimmed V and J ends, which lost 0 bases and 3 bases, there was a span of 12 bases. CDR1 is LGHNA and CDR2 is YSLEER in the germline V gene. This chain's CDR3 is CASSQDRADSYNEQFF. DNA for the CDR3: TGCGCCAGCAGCCAAGATAGGGCCGATAGCTACAATGAGCAGTTCTTC.

The chain recombines TRBV28 with TRBJ1-5; D is perhaps TRBD1 (5 bases). The CDR3 is made up of 15 amino acids. The V and J ends lost 10 bases and 2 bases respectively, with 18 bases between them. The germline gives CDR1 MDHEN, CDR2 SYDVKM. The CDR3 DNA sequence: TGTGCCACCAATCGGGGGGGGGACGGCAATCAGCCCCAGCATTTT. Protein: CATNRGGDGNQPQHF. Full variable domain (remainder filled in from reference TRBV28 and TRBJ1-5): DVKVTQSSRYLVKRTGEKVFLECVQDMDHENMFWYRQDPGLGLRLIYFSYDVKMKEKGDIPEGYSVSREKKERFSLILESASTNQTSMYLCATNRGGDGNQPQHFGDGTRLSIL.

The J gene is TRBJ1-3, the V gene TRBV18; D is uncertain. Germline loops: CDR1 KGHSH, CDR2 LQKENI. V gave up 2 bases and J gave up 1 base, with 9 bases separating them. This CDR3 spans 15 amino acids. CDR3 residues: CASSPDGGSGNTIYF. In nucleotides, the CDR3 is TGTGCCAGCTCACCAGACGGAGGGTCTGGAAACACCATATATTTT.